Listed below are T cell receptor beta chains from one sample, sequenced in a study of T-cell memory formation after mild COVID-19. TCRdb reanalysed the 5' RACE reads using MiXCR and keeps one entry per CDR3 protein. The table records around 250,000 distinct CDR3 sequences, 15% to 20% of them present only once. Sequences were obtained from PBMCs or a T cell subset sorted from them (not recorded which). The receptors originated from a man aged 18 to 29 who had mild COVID-19 (a few samples of this study predate the infection). Cell type and time point are not known. Each CDR3 is given with its conserved first and last residue. The D gene is left open where the match is weak. A clone size is listed for some rows: how often the clone was seen (once, few, many), or a class if it is expanded.

>many|-|TRBV29-1|TRBJ2-2
CSVEDSRETNTGELFF
TGCAGCGTTGAAGATTCCCGGGAAACGAACACCGGGGAGCTGTTTTTT
>few|-|TRBV20-1|TRBJ1-5
CSARAGGSQPQHF
TGCAGTGCTAGGGCCGGGGGCAGTCAGCCCCAGCATTTT
>few|TRBD1|TRBV20-1|TRBJ1-1
CSARGWTGGNTEAFF
TGCAGTGCTAGAGGGTGGACAGGGGGAAACACTGAAGCTTTCTTT
>few|-|TRBV6-1|TRBJ2-7
CASSERQEAYEQYF
TGTGCCAGCAGTGAGAGACAGGAGGCCTACGAGCAGTACTTC
>-|-|TRBV27|TRBJ2-2
CASGLGELFF
TGTGCCAGCGGGTTGGGGGAGCTGTTTTTT
>-|TRBD1|TRBV20-1|TRBJ2-7
CSGRGDRGDEQYF
TGCAGTGGACGGGGGGACAGGGGCGACGAGCAGTACTTC
>few|TRBD2|TRBV4-2|TRBJ2-5
CASSQEAASGGRQETQYF
TGTGCCAGCAGCCAAGAAGCGGCGAGCGGGGGTAGGCAAGAGACCCAGTACTTC
>few|TRBD2|TRBV10-3|TRBJ2-3
CAIMPSAGARDTQYF
TGTGCCATCATGCCCTCAGCGGGGGCAAGGGATACGCAGTATTTT
>few|TRBD1|TRBV5-1|TRBJ2-2
CASSSVEGQGISNTGELFF
TGCGCCAGCAGCTCTGTCGAGGGACAGGGTATTTCGAACACCGGGGAGCTGTTTTTT
>-|-|TRBV18|TRBJ1-1
CASSLRRDNTEAFF
TGTGCCAGCTCACTTCGCAGGGATAACACTGAAGCTTTCTTT
>-|TRBD1|TRBV12-3/TRBV12-4|TRBJ1-2
CASTAGSYRGYGYTF
TGTGCCAGCACCGCCGGGTCGTACAGGGGTTATGGCTACACCTTC
>-|-|TRBV5-1|TRBJ1-1
CASSTHQGRRDTEAFF
TGCGCCAGCAGCACGCATCAGGGTAGGAGGGACACTGAAGCTTTCTTT
>-|-|TRBV4-2|TRBJ1-5
CASSYGRTNQPQHF
TGTGCCAGCAGCTACGGCAGGACGAATCAGCCCCAGCATTTT
>-|TRBD1|TRBV23-1|TRBJ2-5
CASGQGAEETQYF
TGCGCCAGCGGACAGGGGGCTGAAGAGACCCAGTACTTC
>-|TRBD1|TRBV3-1|TRBJ1-2
CASSQGDRDAYTF
TGTGCCAGCAGCCAGGGCGACAGGGACGCTTACACCTTC
>-|-|TRBV2|TRBJ2-5
CASSERTGGPGETQYF
TGTGCCAGCAGTGAACGTACCGGAGGACCCGGGGAGACCCAGTACTTC
>once|-|TRBV7-3|TRBJ1-1
CASSPTYRDEAFF
TGTGCCAGCAGCCCCACCTACAGAGACGAAGCTTTCTTT
>-|-|TRBV20-1|TRBJ2-1
CSALGLGAQFF
TGCAGTGCCTTGGGCCTCGGTGCCCAGTTCTTC
>-|-|TRBV12-3/TRBV12-4|TRBJ1-2
CASWQGSGYTF
TGTGCCAGCTGGCAGGGGAGCGGCTACACCTTC
>-|-|TRBV28|TRBJ2-2
CASSFARAAGELFF
TGTGCCAGCAGTTTTGCCAGGGCGGCCGGGGAGCTGTTTTTT
>-|-|TRBV6-5|TRBJ2-3
CASSFRTATDTQYF
TGTGCCAGCAGTTTCCGGACAGCTACAGATACGCAGTATTTT
>few|-|TRBV27|TRBJ1-5
CATRGGVGNQPQHF
TGTGCCACCCGTGGAGGGGTGGGCAATCAGCCCCAGCATTTT
>-|TRBD1|TRBV7-9|TRBJ1-1
CASSSMTGYHHEAFF
TGTGCCAGCAGCTCAATGACAGGGTACCACCATGAAGCTTTCTTT
>-|-|TRBV4-2|TRBJ2-7
CASSQDVGGSAYEQYF
TGTGCCAGCAGCCAAGATGTCGGGGGTTCGGCCTACGAGCAGTACTTC
>few|TRBD1|TRBV7-8|TRBJ1-2
CASSTLGQGAGRYTF
TGTGCCAGCAGCACTCTGGGACAGGGGGCGGGACGCTACACCTTC
>few|TRBD2|TRBV7-2|TRBJ2-3
CASSRGGTSGVLTDTQYF
TGTGCCAGCAGCCGGGGGGGGACTAGCGGGGTCCTCACAGATACGCAGTATTTT
>-|-|TRBV4-1|TRBJ2-2
CASSPFANTGELFF
TGCGCCAGCAGCCCTTTCGCGAACACCGGGGAGCTGTTTTTT
>few|-|TRBV12-3/TRBV12-4|TRBJ1-1
CASTSYGEAFF
TGTGCCAGCACCTCGTATGGGGAAGCTTTCTTT
>-|TRBD2|TRBV12-3/TRBV12-4|TRBJ2-4
CASSLSPGGDEGKNIQYF
TGTGCCAGCAGTTTAAGTCCCGGGGGGGACGAAGGCAAAAACATTCAGTACTTC
>few|TRBD2|TRBV10-3|TRBJ2-3
CAICRGGTTDTQYF
TGTGCCATCTGCCGGGGGGGGACCACAGATACGCAGTATTTT
>-|-|TRBV7-2|TRBJ2-5
CASSLIPGTQYF
TGTGCCAGCAGCTTAATCCCAGGGACCCAGTACTTC
>-|TRBD2|TRBV29-1|TRBJ2-7
CSVEDVAGSYEQYF
TGCAGCGTTGAAGATGTAGCGGGCTCCTACGAGCAGTACTTC
>few|-|TRBV7-8|TRBJ1-2
CASRASSQGSYGYTF
TGTGCCAGCAGAGCAAGCTCGCAGGGAAGCTATGGCTACACCTTC
>few|TRBD2|TRBV20-1|TRBJ2-5
CSATTVAGEQETQYF
TGCAGTGCCACAACCGTAGCGGGGGAGCAAGAGACCCAGTACTTC
>many|-|TRBV15|TRBJ2-5
CATSRVRGAGETQYF
TGTGCCACCAGCAGGGTTAGGGGGGCAGGGGAGACCCAGTACTTC
>few|-|TRBV6-5|TRBJ1-2
CASSYSSNYGYTF
TGTGCCAGCAGTTACAGCTCTAACTATGGCTACACCTTC
>-|-|TRBV10-3|TRBJ2-3
CAISERGPTDTQYF
TGTGCCATCAGTGAGCGCGGACCCACAGATACGCAGTATTTT
>many|-|TRBV7-9|TRBJ2-1
CASSSNWGYNEQFF
TGTGCCAGCAGCTCTAATTGGGGCTACAATGAGCAGTTCTTC
>few|-|TRBV5-1|TRBJ2-7
CASSLGVGVLYEQYF
TGCGCCAGCAGCTTGGGAGTAGGGGTCCTCTACGAGCAGTACTTC
>-|TRBD2|TRBV20-1|TRBJ2-5
CSARDRPGGPSETQYF
TGCAGTGCTAGAGATCGACCGGGGGGGCCTAGTGAGACCCAGTACTTC
>few|TRBD1|TRBV12-3/TRBV12-4|TRBJ2-5
CASSLKFWGQSLFGETQYF
TGTGCCAGCAGTTTAAAATTCTGGGGACAGTCTCTCTTCGGAGAGACCCAGTACTTC
>few|TRBD1|TRBV12-3/TRBV12-4|TRBJ2-3
CASSLRTGVFHSTDTQYF
TGTGCCAGCAGTCTGAGGACAGGGGTCTTCCACAGCACAGATACGCAGTATTTT
>-|-|TRBV29-1|TRBJ2-7
CSVVPARTYEQYF
TGCAGCGTTGTACCCGCGAGGACCTACGAGCAGTACTTC
>-|-|TRBV6-5|TRBJ1-1
CASSYSPEGPEAFF
TGTGCCAGCAGTTACTCACCCGAAGGGCCTGAAGCTTTCTTT
>few|-|TRBV14|TRBJ2-2
CASSQMDRKLFF
TGTGCCAGCAGCCAAATGGACCGTAAGCTGTTTTTT
>few|-|TRBV7-2|TRBJ1-2
CASSLLGAGGDYGYTF
TGTGCCAGCAGCTTATTGGGCGCAGGAGGCGACTATGGCTACACCTTC
>-|TRBD1|TRBV7-2|TRBJ2-1
CASIDPFQDRGLDEQFF
TGTGCCAGCATCGACCCCTTTCAGGACAGGGGTCTGGATGAGCAGTTCTTC
>-|-|TRBV6-5|TRBJ1-5
CASSYGRGQPQHF
TGTGCCAGCAGTTACGGGAGAGGTCAGCCCCAGCATTTT
>few|-|TRBV20-1|TRBJ1-1
CSAQSSREQRLHEAFF
TGCAGTGCTCAAAGCTCCAGGGAACAACGGCTCCATGAAGCTTTCTTT
>-|-|TRBV7-2|TRBJ1-6
CASSLFLNSPLHF
TGTGCCAGCAGCTTATTCTTAAATTCACCCCTCCACTTT
>few|-|TRBV6-5|TRBJ1-1
CASFARVLEAFF
TGTGCCAGCTTCGCGCGGGTCCTTGAAGCTTTCTTT
>few|-|TRBV6-5|TRBJ1-2
CASITQGRYTF
TGTGCCAGCATTACTCAGGGCCGCTACACCTTC
>few|-|TRBV7-9|TRBJ1-2
CASSLGGPGARNYGYTF
TGTGCCAGCAGCTTAGGGGGTCCGGGGGCTCGGAACTATGGCTACACCTTC